What follows describes a single T cell receptor beta chain. Its antigen is currently not known. The input lacks base qualities; no much larger clone sits a single base away. In the prospective study, participants were about 18 to 90 years old, resided in 24 geographic areas of the United States, and were enrolled through a virtual design. Cohort assignment in the prospective study relied on participant-reported clinical history from a screening survey and a study questionnaire. Recovered participants in ImmuneRACE Cohort 3 were defined by two consecutive negative NP/OP PCR tests, clearance by a healthcare professional, or resolution of symptoms. In the prospective study, whole blood, serum and a nasopharyngeal or oropharyngeal swab were collected from each participant by mobile phlebotomists. Participants in the prospective study had the option to provide additional blood draws and questionnaires over a roughly 2-month period. Blood samples from the prospective study were shipped frozen or at room temperature prior to DNA extraction.

The sample belongs to a study of blood T cell repertoires in COVID-19 (dated by TCRdb to 2020 to 2021). Context from the whole study: Collaborator samples came from the United States, Italy and Spain and covered acute and convalescent phases of COVID-19. The material from the prospective study consisted of cDNA or gDNA derived from T cells, B-cell-depleted T cells, or PBMCs. Subjects who had been exposed to COVID-19, were actively infected with it, or had recovered from it provided the deeply sampled blood TCRbeta repertoires that made up the dataset. The repertoires were released in a freely available public database meant as a resource for research on the immune response to SARS-CoV-2. The samples were drawn from two sources: the first 160 participants of the ongoing ImmuneRACE study, and 1,200 or so subjects contributed by 6 global collaborators. The sample metadata nearly always contained a de-identified subject ID, COVID-19 status, age in years and sex. Where available, HLA class I and class II types were obtained from metadata supplied by the sample provider rather than from assay-based typing.

From the germline V gene, CDR1 is SQVTM and CDR2 is ANQGSEA. V is shortened by 3 bases, J by 11 bases, and the region joining them spans 11 bases. The CDR3 measures 11 amino acids from cysteine to phenylalanine. The read is trimmed to its CDR3 DNA, 33 bases read in frame from base 1. TCRbeta CDR3 regions were amplified from genomic DNA using the immunoSEQ Assay, a bias-controlled multiplex PCR. Per the original workflow: Nucleated cell counts per sample were estimated from amplification of reference gene primers within the assay. Sequence reads were collapsed and filtered to measure the absolute abundance of every unique TCRbeta CDR3 rearrangement. For each sample, productive Simpson clonality was calculated by taking the square root of Simpson's diversity index across productive rearrangements. This is the immuneACCESS table as TCRdb keeps it, with only in-frame sequences that have V and J called. A part of the clones is gone; compared with another copy, unresolved V genes explain less than half, and the rest is unexplained. From that table come the V and J calls and clone size; the DNA was used to work out D and trimming. For this sample the table gives about 330,000 clones, of which about 90% were detected only once. Approximately 5.3% of the sample rests with the top ten.

What the study reported, not specific to this receptor: Clinical and demographic metadata were provided uncurated, with the amount varying by source and participant.

The clonotype originates from a woman aged 30 to 39 who had recovered from COVID-19. Sequencing was performed on PBMCs or T cells enriched from blood (not recorded which). Here the chain combines TRBV29-1 and TRBJ1-5, with no confidently assigned D gene. The CDR3 region has the sequence CSVELGRTQHF. The DNA sequence is as follows: TGCAGCGTTGAGCTCGGGAGGACCCAGCATTTT.